The rows below give T cell receptor beta chains drawn from one sample of a study of blood T cell repertoires in COVID-19. Produced via immunoSEQ multiplex PCR; TCRdb's table is partial and in-frame only. This table holds roughly 66,000 clones, more than 65% found once. The material sequenced was peripheral blood. Receptor source: a woman aged 55-69 years with acute or convalescent COVID-19. Both conserved end residues are part of each CDR3. A D gene is named only where the DNA matches it firmly. Clone size, where shown, is once, few, many, or a class for clones that have expanded.

j_call clone_size d_call v_call cdr3_nt cdr3_aa
TRBJ2-7 once . TRBV14 TGTGCCAGCAGCCAAAAAAACAGGGGAGGTGGCGAGCAGTACTTC CASSQKNRGGGEQYF
TRBJ1-2 . TRBD1 TRBV3-1/TRBV3-2 TGTGCCAGCAGCCAAGAGACGGGGACAGGGATATATGGCTACACCTTC CASSQETGTGIYGYTF
TRBJ2-3 . TRBD2 TRBV9 TGTGCCAGCAGCGGCGGGGGGGCTAAAGATACGCAGTATTTT CASSGGGAKDTQYF
TRBJ1-2 . . TRBV29-1 TGCAGCGTTGAATTTAATTCGGGCTACACCTTC CSVEFNSGYTF
TRBJ2-1 . TRBD1 TRBV11-2 TGTGCCAGCAGCTTAGAAGGATGGCAGGGGGTGCAGTTCTTC CASSLEGWQGVQFF
TRBJ2-1 . TRBD1 TRBV5-6 TGTGCCAGCAGCTCCATCGACAGGGTGAGACCAAATGAGCAGTTCTTC CASSSIDRVRPNEQFF
TRBJ1-3 . . TRBV6-5 TGTGCCAGCAGCCTACGGGGTTCTGGAAACACCATATATTTT CASSLRGSGNTIYF
TRBJ1-1 . . TRBV6-5 TGTGCCAGCAGGACAGTGAACACTGAAGCTTTCTTT CASRTVNTEAFF
TRBJ2-3 . . TRBV7-2 TGTGCCAGCAGCTTAAACACGGGGTACACAGATACGCAGTATTTT CASSLNTGYTDTQYF
TRBJ2-3 . TRBD2 TRBV7-2 TGTGCCAGCAGCTTAGAACTAGCGGGGGTACCTACGCAGTATTTT CASSLELAGVPTQYF
TRBJ1-1 . . TRBV9 TGTGCCAGCAGCGTATCCCCGACAGTTGCTGAAGCTTTCTTT CASSVSPTVAEAFF
TRBJ1-2 many TRBD1 TRBV19 TGTGCCAGTACCCTGACAGGGGAGAACTATGGCTACACCTTC CASTLTGENYGYTF
TRBJ2-5 once . TRBV6-5 TGTGCCAGCAGTTACAGGGCGGGCGGGGTGGAGACCCAGTACTTC CASSYRAGGVETQYF
TRBJ2-1 . . TRBV5-1 TGCGCCAGCAGCTACGGAGGCGGTTACAATGAGCAGTTCTTC CASSYGGGYNEQFF
TRBJ2-2 once . TRBV4-1 TGCGCCAGCAGCCAAAGAAGCGTCGCAAGGACGAACACCGGGGAGCTGTTTTTT CASSQRSVARTNTGELFF
TRBJ2-5 once . TRBV15 TGTGCCACCAGCAAGGCGGGTGAAGAGACCCAGTACTTC CATSKAGEETQYF
TRBJ1-3 . TRBD1 TRBV5-1 TGCGCCAGCAGCCGAGAGGGGGCGCAGGCTGGAAACACCATATATTTT CASSREGAQAGNTIYF
TRBJ1-6 . . TRBV5-1 TGCGCCAGCAGCCGTGACAGGTACTCTTCACCCCTCCACTTT CASSRDRYSSPLHF
TRBJ2-1 . TRBD2 TRBV9 TGTGCCAGCAGCGTAGTGACTCCGGGACTAGCGGACAATGAGCAGTTCTTC CASSVVTPGLADNEQFF
TRBJ1-2 few TRBD1 TRBV5-1 TGCGCCAGCAGCTACGGACAGGACGGCTACACCTTC CASSYGQDGYTF
TRBJ2-7 . TRBD2 TRBV27 TGTGCCAGCAGTTTTGATAGCGGGGGGGGACCGATCTACGAGCAGTACTTC CASSFDSGGGPIYEQYF
TRBJ1-1 . TRBD1 TRBV18 TGTGCCAGCTCACCAAGGACAGGGTACGACACTGAAGCTTTCTTT CASSPRTGYDTEAFF
TRBJ2-3 . . TRBV5-1 TGCGCCAGCAGATCCGGGTCAGATACGCAGTATTTT CASRSGSDTQYF
TRBJ1-1 . . TRBV21-1 TGTGCCAGCAGCAAAGAAGGAGGGAAGAACACTGAAGCTTTCTTT CASSKEGGKNTEAFF
TRBJ1-1 . . TRBV5-1 TGCGCCAGCAGCTTGGACGTACAGATGAACACTGAAGCTTTCTTT CASSLDVQMNTEAFF
TRBJ1-2 . . TRBV2 TGTGCCAGCAGTGAAGCGCTTCGGCAGGCCCCATATGGCTACACCTTC CASSEALRQAPYGYTF
TRBJ1-1 . . TRBV12-3/TRBV12-4 TGTGCCAGCAGGGACACAGGGTCAACTGAAGCTTTCTTT CASRDTGSTEAFF
TRBJ1-1 . . TRBV27 TGTGCCAGCAGTCACTACGGGTCCAATGAAGCTTTCTTT CASSHYGSNEAFF
TRBJ2-4 few . TRBV7-2 TGTGCCAGCAGTCTTAGGGCAGGGTCAGAAAACATTCAGTACTTC CASSLRAGSENIQYF
TRBJ2-3 . . TRBV7-3 TGTGCCAGCAGCTTAACGGGGACTAGCACAGATACGCAGTATTTT CASSLTGTSTDTQYF
TRBJ1-4 once . TRBV19 TGTGCCAGTAGCCCTACCGGGGGGGGCAGGGTCGGTGAAAAACTGTTTTTT CASSPTGGGRVGEKLFF
TRBJ2-3 . TRBD1 TRBV9 TGTGCCAGCAGCGGTGGGACAGGGATGACAGATACGCAGTATTTT CASSGGTGMTDTQYF
TRBJ1-1 . . TRBV10-3 TGTGCCATCAGTGAGCCCCGGTCGAACACTGAAGCTTTCTTT CAISEPRSNTEAFF
TRBJ2-4 . . TRBV21-1 TGTGCCAGCAGCAAAGATCCAAACAGGGGATCATGGCGGGCCAAAAACATTCAGTACTTC CASSKDPNRGSWRAKNIQYF
TRBJ2-2 . TRBD2 TRBV7-8 TGTGCCAGCAGCCTAAGGACTAGCGGGAACACCGGGGAGCTGTTTTTT CASSLRTSGNTGELFF
TRBJ1-3 . TRBD1 TRBV25-1 TGTGCCAGCAGTGAGACAGGGGTCTCAGGAAACACCATATATTTT CASSETGVSGNTIYF
TRBJ2-3 . TRBD1 TRBV5-1 TGCGCCAGCAGCTTGACCAGGACAGGGGTGGGTCTCGGCACAGATACGCAGTATTTT CASSLTRTGVGLGTDTQYF
TRBJ1-1 . . TRBV7-8 TGTGCCAGCAGCTTAGTACCGGGTGGAAACACTGAAGCTTTCTTT CASSLVPGGNTEAFF
TRBJ2-7 . TRBD2 TRBV30 TGTGCCTGGAGTGTGGGAGGGCCCCACGAGCAGTACTTC CAWSVGGPHEQYF
TRBJ1-5 . . TRBV3-1/TRBV3-2 TGTGCCAGCAGCCAAGAACCAAACAGGGATCAGCCCCAGCATTTT CASSQEPNRDQPQHF
TRBJ1-1 . TRBD1 TRBV19 TGTGCCAGTAGTGTCGGGACAGGACTGAACACTGAAGCTTTCTTT CASSVGTGLNTEAFF
TRBJ1-2 . TRBD1 TRBV12-3/TRBV12-4 TGTGCCAGCAGCAAGGGACAGGGATATGGCTACACCTTC CASSKGQGYGYTF
TRBJ1-2 . . TRBV7-8 TGTGCCAGCAGCTTAGTCCAGGGAGGCGGCTACACCTTC CASSLVQGGGYTF
TRBJ1-4 . TRBD1 TRBV11-2 TGTGCCAGCAGCTCTTTGACAGGGAGAGGGAAACTGTTTTTT CASSSLTGRGKLFF
TRBJ2-1 . . TRBV10-2 TGCGCCACCAGATGGGGGGCGGGGGCCTACAATGAGCAGTTCTTC CATRWGAGAYNEQFF
TRBJ2-1 once . TRBV12-5 TGTGCTAGTGGCCCGGGACTCACGACTAATGAGCAGTTCTTC CASGPGLTTNEQFF
TRBJ2-1 . . TRBV7-3 TGTGCCAGCAGCTTATTCCCCGGGGACTACAATGAGCAGTTCTTC CASSLFPGDYNEQFF
TRBJ2-7 once TRBD1 TRBV7-2 TGTGCCAGCAGCTTAGCAGGGGGCTGCGAGCAGTACTTC CASSLAGGCEQYF